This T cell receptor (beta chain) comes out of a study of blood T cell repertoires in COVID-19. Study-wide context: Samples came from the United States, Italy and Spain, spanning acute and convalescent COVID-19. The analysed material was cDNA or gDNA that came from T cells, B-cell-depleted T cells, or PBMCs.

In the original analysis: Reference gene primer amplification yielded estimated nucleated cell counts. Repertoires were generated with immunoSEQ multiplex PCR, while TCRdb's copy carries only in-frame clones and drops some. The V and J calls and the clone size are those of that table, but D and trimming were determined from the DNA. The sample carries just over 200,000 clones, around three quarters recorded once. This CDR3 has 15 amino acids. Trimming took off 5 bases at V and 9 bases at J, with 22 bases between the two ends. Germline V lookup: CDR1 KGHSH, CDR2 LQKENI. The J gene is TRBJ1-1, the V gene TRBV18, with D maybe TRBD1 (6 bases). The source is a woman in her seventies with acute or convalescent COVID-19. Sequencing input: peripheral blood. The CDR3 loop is CASSENTRDTKQAFF. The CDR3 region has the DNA TGTGCCAGCTCAGAGAATACCCGGGACACCAAACAAGCTTTCTTT. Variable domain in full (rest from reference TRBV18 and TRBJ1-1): NAGVMQNPRHLVRRRGQEARLRCSPMKGHSHVYWYRQLPEEGLKFMVYLQKENIIDESGMPKERFSAEFPKEGPSILRIQQVVRGDSAAYFCASSENTRDTKQAFFGQGTRLTVV.